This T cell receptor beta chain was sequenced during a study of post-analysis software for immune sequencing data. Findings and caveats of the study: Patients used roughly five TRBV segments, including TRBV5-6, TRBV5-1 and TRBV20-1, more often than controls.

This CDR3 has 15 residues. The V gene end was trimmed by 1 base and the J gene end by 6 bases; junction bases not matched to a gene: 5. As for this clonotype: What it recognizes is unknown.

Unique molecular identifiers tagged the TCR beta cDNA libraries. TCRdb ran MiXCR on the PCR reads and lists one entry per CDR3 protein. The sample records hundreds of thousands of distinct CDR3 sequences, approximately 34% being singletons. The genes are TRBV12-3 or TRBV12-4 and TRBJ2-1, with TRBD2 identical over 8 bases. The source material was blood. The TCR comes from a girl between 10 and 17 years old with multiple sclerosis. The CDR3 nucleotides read TGTGCCAGCAGTTTAGTTAGCGGGGTCGGCAATGAGCAGTTCTTC. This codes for CASSLVSGVGNEQFF.